Listed below are T cell receptor beta chains from one sample, sequenced in a study of blood T cells in healthy people across ages. TCRdb reprocessed the 5' RACE reads with MiXCR, giving one entry per CDR3 protein. The sample lists approximately 880,000 distinct CDR3 sequences, roughly 50% occurring once. The sample consisted of blood. Receptors were obtained from a man aged 30-40 years in good health. Each CDR3 is given with its conserved first and last residue. Fields, in order: clone size, D gene, V gene, J gene, CDR3 protein, CDR3 DNA. The D gene is left open where the match is weak. Part of the rows lack a size; the others show once, few, many or a class for expanded clones.

clone_size: few; d_call: -; v_call: TRBV4-1; j_call: TRBJ2-2; cdr3_aa: CASSQGSGYAGELFF; cdr3_nt: TGCGCCAGCAGCCAAGGTTCAGGGTACGCCGGGGAGCTGTTTTTT
clone_size: -; d_call: -; v_call: TRBV29-1; j_call: TRBJ2-1; cdr3_aa: CSVDLPQGTYNERFF; cdr3_nt: TGCAGCGTTGATCTCCCGCAGGGTACCTACAATGAGCGGTTCTTC
clone_size: -; d_call: -; v_call: TRBV7-2; j_call: TRBJ2-7; cdr3_aa: CASSAEFSVSYEQYF; cdr3_nt: TGTGCCAGCAGCGCCGAATTTAGCGTTTCCTACGAGCAGTACTTC
clone_size: -; d_call: -; v_call: TRBV10-3; j_call: TRBJ2-5; cdr3_aa: CAIRQTENQETQYF; cdr3_nt: TGTGCCATCAGGCAGACAGAGAACCAAGAGACCCAGTACTTC
clone_size: few; d_call: -; v_call: TRBV28; j_call: TRBJ2-7; cdr3_aa: CASSNRGDTPYEQYF; cdr3_nt: TGTGCCAGCTCCAACCGCGGGGACACTCCCTACGAGCAGTACTTC
clone_size: -; d_call: -; v_call: TRBV4-3; j_call: TRBJ2-5; cdr3_aa: CASSQDLVGDGAQYF; cdr3_nt: TGCGCCAGCAGCCAAGATCTGGTAGGGGATGGAGCCCAGTACTTC
clone_size: -; d_call: -; v_call: TRBV5-6; j_call: TRBJ2-4; cdr3_aa: CASSFDGTSSQYIQYF; cdr3_nt: TGTGCCAGCTCCTTCGACGGGACCTCTAGCCAGTACATTCAGTACTTC
clone_size: few; d_call: -; v_call: TRBV27; j_call: TRBJ2-3; cdr3_aa: CASSLERVQDTQYF; cdr3_nt: TGTGCCAGCAGTTTAGAAAGGGTACAAGATACGCAGTATTTT
clone_size: many; d_call: -; v_call: TRBV6-5; j_call: TRBJ1-2; cdr3_aa: CASRLTGNTYANYGYTF; cdr3_nt: TGTGCCAGCAGGTTGACAGGCAACACTTATGCTAACTATGGCTACACCTTC
clone_size: -; d_call: -; v_call: TRBV27; j_call: TRBJ2-4; cdr3_aa: CASSLWGDAKNIQYF; cdr3_nt: TGTGCCAGCAGTTTATGGGGTGATGCCAAAAACATTCAGTACTTC
clone_size: many; d_call: -; v_call: TRBV29-1; j_call: TRBJ1-1; cdr3_aa: CSVSSGNTEAFF; cdr3_nt: TGCAGCGTAAGTTCAGGGAACACTGAAGCTTTCTTT
clone_size: -; d_call: -; v_call: TRBV10-3; j_call: TRBJ2-7; cdr3_aa: CAISGTDPGGQYF; cdr3_nt: TGTGCCATCTCCGGGACAGACCCCGGGGGGCAGTACTTC
clone_size: -; d_call: TRBD2; v_call: TRBV7-2; j_call: TRBJ2-5; cdr3_aa: CASSSGLGTYNEQYF; cdr3_nt: TGTGCCAGCAGCTCCGGACTAGGGACCTACAATGAGCAGTACTTC
clone_size: -; d_call: -; v_call: TRBV12-3/TRBV12-4; j_call: TRBJ2-2; cdr3_aa: CASSPPGRADTGELFF; cdr3_nt: TGTGCCAGCAGTCCCCCTGGCAGGGCGGACACCGGGGAGCTGTTTTTT
clone_size: -; d_call: TRBD2; v_call: TRBV7-2; j_call: TRBJ2-7; cdr3_aa: CASSRLAGDREQYF; cdr3_nt: TGTGCCAGCAGCAGGCTAGCGGGGGACCGAGAGCAGTACTTC
clone_size: few; d_call: -; v_call: TRBV20-1; j_call: TRBJ2-7; cdr3_aa: CSARADSEQYF; cdr3_nt: TGCAGTGCTAGAGCGGACTCCGAGCAGTACTTC
clone_size: -; d_call: -; v_call: TRBV3-1; j_call: TRBJ2-3; cdr3_aa: CATAPGRLTDTQYF; cdr3_nt: TGTGCCACCGCACCCGGGAGACTCACAGATACGCAGTATTTT
clone_size: -; d_call: -; v_call: TRBV7-2; j_call: TRBJ2-4; cdr3_aa: CASSPRTSPAKNIQYF; cdr3_nt: TGTGCCAGCAGCCCCCGCACTAGCCCAGCCAAAAACATTCAGTACTTC
clone_size: -; d_call: -; v_call: TRBV12-3/TRBV12-4; j_call: TRBJ2-1; cdr3_aa: CASTQIPLGYNEQFF; cdr3_nt: TGTGCCAGCACTCAAATCCCGTTGGGCTACAATGAGCAGTTCTTC
clone_size: -; d_call: TRBD2; v_call: TRBV20-1; j_call: TRBJ2-1; cdr3_aa: CSARPNSGGDYNEQFF; cdr3_nt: TGCAGTGCTAGGCCTAATAGCGGGGGGGACTACAATGAGCAGTTCTTC
clone_size: -; d_call: -; v_call: TRBV29-1; j_call: TRBJ1-3; cdr3_aa: CSVDVGTGDTTYF; cdr3_nt: TGCAGCGTTGATGTTGGGACGGGAGACACCACATATTTT
clone_size: -; d_call: TRBD2; v_call: TRBV7-3; j_call: TRBJ2-7; cdr3_aa: CASSPDIGTMQYF; cdr3_nt: TGTGCCAGCAGCCCGGACATCGGGACTATGCAGTACTTC
clone_size: -; d_call: -; v_call: TRBV20-1; j_call: TRBJ2-7; cdr3_aa: CSARNQMRVHEQYF; cdr3_nt: TGCAGTGCTAGGAACCAAATGAGGGTCCACGAGCAGTACTTC
clone_size: -; d_call: TRBD2; v_call: TRBV20-1; j_call: TRBJ2-5; cdr3_aa: CSAKGLAGKETQYF; cdr3_nt: TGCAGTGCTAAGGGACTAGCGGGGAAGGAGACCCAGTACTTC
clone_size: few; d_call: -; v_call: TRBV24-1; j_call: TRBJ1-5; cdr3_aa: CATSDYSDQPQHF; cdr3_nt: TGTGCCACCAGTGATTACAGTGATCAGCCCCAGCATTTT